This T cell receptor (beta chain) was identified during a study of T cell responses to AZD1222 COVID-19 vaccine. Germline loops: CDR1 MNHEY, CDR2 SVGEGT. The CDR3 covers 14 residues. V shed 5 bases, J shed 5 bases, and the junction held 6 bases outside the gene matches. Whole-study findings and limits: Reports say nearly half of spike-specific TCRs go after unmutated variant regions. Among those given AZD1222, only six were seropositive at baseline.

About this clone: As yet, its antigen is unknown.

The protocol was immunoSEQ multiplex PCR, while the TCRdb copy is restricted to in-frame clones and leaves out a portion. The sample includes tens of thousands of clones, less than 85% of them seen just once. The clonotype originates from an adult who received the AZD1222 COVID-19 vaccine. This chain links TRBV6-2 or TRBV6-3 with TRBJ2-7; 10 bases are shared with TRBD1. Specimen: peripheral blood, collected 28 days after the second AZD1222 dose. CDR3 in amino acids: CASSTGTGVNEQYF. CDR3 DNA sequence: TGTGCCAGCAGTACCGGGACAGGGGTCAACGAGCAGTACTTC.